The clone carrying this TCR beta chain is a singleton in its sample. The data originate from a study of cytomegalovirus exposure and HLA in healthy donors. PCR primers comprised 60 Vbeta and 13 Jbeta primers. Only in-frame clones appear in the TCRdb table, and some are missing; sequencing was by immunoSEQ multiplex PCR. Of under 150,000 clones listed, approximately 80% were seen once; the top ten hold approximately 2.4%. The CDR3 is 18 amino acids. J was trimmed by 1 base and V by 1 base; bases with no gene match: 10. From germline, CDR1 is SEHNR and CDR2 FQNEAQ (reference sequence). The TCR comes from a male donor in good health and CMV-seronegative. The rearrangement uses TRBV7-9 and TRBJ2-5, with 9 positions matching TRBD1. Material for sequencing was PBMCs. The DNA for the CDR3 is TGTGCCAGCAGCTTAGGAGACAGGGGGAGAGGGCGCCAAGAGACCCAGTACTTC. Translated: CASSLGDRGRGRQETQYF.